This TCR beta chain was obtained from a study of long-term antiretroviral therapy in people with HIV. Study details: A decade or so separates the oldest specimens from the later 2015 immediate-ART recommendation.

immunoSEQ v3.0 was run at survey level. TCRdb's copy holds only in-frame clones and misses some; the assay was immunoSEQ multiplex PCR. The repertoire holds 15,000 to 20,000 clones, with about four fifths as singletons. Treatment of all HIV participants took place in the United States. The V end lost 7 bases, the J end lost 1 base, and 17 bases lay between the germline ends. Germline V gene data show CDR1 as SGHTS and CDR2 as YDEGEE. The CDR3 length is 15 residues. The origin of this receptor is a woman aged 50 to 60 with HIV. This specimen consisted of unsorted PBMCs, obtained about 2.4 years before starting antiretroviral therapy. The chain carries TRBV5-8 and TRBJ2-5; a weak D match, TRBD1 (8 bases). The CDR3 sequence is CASPTGGALQETQYF. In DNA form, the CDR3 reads TGTGCCAGCCCTACAGGGGGGGCCCTCCAAGAGACCCAGTACTTC.